Each of the 24 T cell receptor beta chains below was sequenced from the same sample in a study of regulatory T cells in long-lasting Graves disease. The sample's time point: newly diagnosed GD, antithyroid drugs for less than 3 months. PBMC RNA was the source of the TCR library. The authors built TCR beta libraries using iRepertoire HTBI primers and Arm-PCR of CDR3 regions. One entry per CDR3 protein, called by TCRdb with MiXCR from the multiplex PCR reads. The sample records about 440,000 distinct CDR3 sequences, around 17% being singletons. The same data also went into a second study, on T cells in Graves' hyperthyroidism and ophthalmopathy.

The source material was peripheral blood mononuclear cells (PBMCs), sampled at new diagnosis, from a patient treated with antithyroid drugs. The receptor source for this set is a woman in her 30s with Graves disease.

This clonotype has at least ten counts. This chain joins TRBV7-9 and TRBJ1-1; 8 nucleotides line up with TRBD1. V was clipped by 4 bases and J by 3 bases; unmatched bases: 4. This CDR3 has 14 amino acids. Germline V gives CDR1 SEHNR, CDR2 FQNEAQ (reference sequence). CDR3 protein: CASSSGGAYTEAFF. The CDR3 coding sequence is TGTGCCAGCAGCTCAGGGGGCGCGTACACTGAAGCTTTCTTT.

In the case of this clonotype: A single base is all that separates this from a far larger clone, so a read error is likely. The V gene is TRBV6-2 or TRBV6-3, the J gene TRBJ2-5, with D possibly TRBD1 on 5 matching bases. This CDR3 region has 12 residues. Germline CDR1 is MNHEY and CDR2 is SVGEGT. The V end was cut by 8 bases, the J end by 5 bases, with 12 bases between. The CDR3 is CASGGHMETQYF. The DNA of the CDR3 is TGTGCCAGCGGTGGACATATGGAGACCCAGTACTTC.

This clonotype has ten or more counts. V and J are TRBV4-1 and TRBJ2-7, with 8 positions matching TRBD2. J gave up 4 bases and V 2 bases, and 7 bases lay outside the gene matches. The germline V gene has CDR1 MGHRA and CDR2 YSYEKL. This CDR3 contains 15 residues. The chain's CDR3 is CASSQLPGRVYEQYF. In DNA form, the CDR3 reads TGCGCCAGCAGCCAACTGCCCGGGAGGGTTTACGAGCAGTACTTC.

This clonotype was seen more than once but under ten times. V is TRBV6-7 and J is TRBJ1-6; D possibly corresponds to TRBD1 (6 bases). TRBV6-7 is an open reading frame, and its role is uncertain. The germline V and J ends were trimmed by 5 bases and 7 bases, with 18 bases remaining between them. The CDR3 spans 16 residues. This chain's CDR3 is CASSTRNREGNSPLHF. The CDR3 coding sequence is TGTGCCAGCAGTACGCGCAACAGGGAAGGGAATTCACCCCTCCACTTT.

This clonotype was recorded at least ten times. J is TRBJ2-5 and V is TRBV28; perhaps TRBD2 as D (6 bases). V was trimmed by 5 bases and J by 5 bases, leaving 12 bases between them. The CDR3 is made up of 13 amino acids. Looked up from germline, CDR1 is MDHEN and CDR2 is SYDVKM. This CDR3 reads CASSPGGRETQYF. Written as DNA, the CDR3 is TGTGCCAGCAGTCCCGGGGGTCGGGAGACCCAGTACTTC.

Many counts were recorded for this clonotype. This chain connects TRBV20-1 to TRBJ1-1; D remains unclear. V gave up 4 bases and J gave up 0 bases, with 12 bases separating them. Germline V gene data show CDR1 as DFQATT and CDR2 as SNEGSKA (reference sequence). This CDR3 is built from 14 residues. CDR3 in amino acids: CSAKVGSMNTEAFF. CDR3 bases: TGCAGTGCTAAAGTAGGGTCCATGAACACTGAAGCTTTCTTT.

There are many counts of this clonotype. V and J are TRBV24-1 and TRBJ2-1; TRBD2 is a possible D gene (5 bases). Germline-derived CDR1 and CDR2 are KGHDR and SFDVKD. Trimming removed 7 bases at V and 5 bases at J, with 23 bases between. This CDR3 is built from 17 residues. The CDR3 region is CATSDGLATGMHNEQFF. The CDR3, as DNA: TGTGCCACCAGCGATGGTCTAGCCACGGGCATGCACAATGAGCAGTTCTTC.

The table lists this clonotype with a few counts. The rearrangement joins TRBV19 to TRBJ1-5; unclear D gene. The CDR3 is made up of 12 amino acids. Germline V gene lookup returns CDR1 LNHDA and CDR2 SQIVND (reference sequence). Trimming removed 6 bases from V and 1 base from J, with 4 bases in between. Here the CDR3 DNA reads TGTGCCAGTAGGGTGAGCAATCAGCCCCAGCATTTT. It specifies CASRVSNQPQHF.

This clonotype appeared many times. V and J are TRBV5-1 and TRBJ2-7, with 7 positions matching TRBD1. The CDR3 length is 15 residues. After removal of 3 bases from V and 2 bases from J, the junction contained 8 bases not matched to a gene. Germline V gives CDR1 SGHRS, CDR2 YFSETQ. CDR3 amino acids: CASSYSGTEPYEQYF. CDR3 nucleotides: TGCGCCAGCAGCTACTCCGGGACAGAACCCTACGAGCAGTACTTC. The complete variable domain, with remaining parts taken from reference TRBV5-1 and TRBJ2-7, reads KAGVTQTPRYLIKTRGQQVTLSCSPISGHRSVSWYQQTPGQGLQFLFEYFSETQRNKGNFPGRFSGRQFSNSRSEMNVSTLELGDSALYLCASSYSGTEPYEQYFGPGTRLTVT.

This clonotype was observed many times. Here the CDR3 DNA reads TGTGCCAGCAGTTACCCAGGGACAGGGAGGTCAAGTCAGCCCCAGCATTTT. Translated, it gives CASSYPGTGRSSQPQHF. The chain links TRBV6-5 to TRBJ1-5; TRBD1 agrees at 9 bases. This CDR3 spans 17 amino acids. After removal of 2 bases from V and 6 bases from J, the junction contained 11 bases not matched to a gene. CDR1 MNHEY and CDR2 SVGAGI come from the germline V gene.

This rearrangement joins TRBV4-1 to TRBJ1-2; a possible D gene is TRBD1 (5 bases). The V end lost 0 bases, the J end lost 1 base, and 9 bases lay between the germline ends. CDR1 is MGHRA and CDR2 is YSYEKL in the germline V gene. The CDR3 sequence is 15 residues long. In DNA, the CDR3 is TGCGCCAGCAGCCAAGAACTCAGGGTTAACTATGGCTACACCTTC. Amino acid sequence: CASSQELRVNYGYTF.

This clonotype was seen more than once but under ten times. Written as DNA, the CDR3 is TGTGCCAGTAGTATCGGGGGCGTAACTGTCGAGCAGTACTTC. Translating it yields CASSIGGVTVEQYF. V gene TRBV19 combines with J gene TRBJ2-7; possibly TRBD1 or TRBD2 for D (6 bases each). Trimming took off 3 bases at V and 6 bases at J, with 15 bases between the two ends. Germline CDR1 and CDR2: LNHDA and SQIVND (reference sequence). The CDR3 has 14 amino acids.

This clonotype was picked up many times. The chain couples TRBV6-5 to TRBJ2-5; perhaps TRBD2 as D (6 bases). CDR3 length: 15 amino acids. Germline V gene sequence: CDR1 MNHEY, CDR2 SVGAGI. V was cut by 0 bases and J by 7 bases, with 15 bases left in between. The CDR3 here is CASSYSVGGRGTQYF. The CDR3 nucleotides are TGTGCCAGCAGTTACTCCGTGGGAGGTCGTGGGACCCAGTACTTC.

This clonotype was seen at least ten times. The CDR3 sequence is CASSGLRDRVCEQYF. In DNA form, the CDR3 reads TGTGCCAGCAGCGGCTTAAGGGATCGGGTCTGCGAGCAGTACTTC. The chain employs TRBV11-3 and TRBJ2-7; D remains unclear. CDR3 length equals 15 residues. Germline loops: CDR1 SGHNT, CDR2 YENEEA. V was shortened by 5 bases and J by 6 bases, with 20 bases between the two germline ends.

This clonotype showed up many times. The chain recombines TRBV2 with TRBJ2-7; 9 positions agree with TRBD2. This CDR3 region has 12 residues. V was clipped by 8 bases and J by 3 bases; unmatched bases: 2. Germline V gene lookup returns CDR1 SNHLY and CDR2 FYNNEI. DNA for the CDR3: TGTGCCAGCGGTAGCGGGAGCTACGAGCAGTACTTC. As protein: CASGSGSYEQYF.

This clonotype occurred many times. The rearrangement links TRBV7-2 to TRBJ2-4; the D gene is possibly TRBD1 (5 bases). The CDR3 sequence is 16 residues long. CDR1 is SGHTA and CDR2 is FQGNSA in the germline V gene. V lost 4 bases, J lost 0 bases, and 13 bases lay in between. In DNA, the CDR3 is TGTGCCAGCAGCTCAGGGCGGTTAGTAGCCAAAAACATTCAGTACTTC. Translating gives CASSSGRLVAKNIQYF.

This clonotype was found a few times. The rearrangement links TRBV28 to TRBJ1-6, with D uncertain. CDR1 is MDHEN, CDR2 SYDVKM, per germline. The CDR3 runs to 15 residues. Trimming stripped 6 bases from V and 9 bases from J, with 18 bases between. The CDR3: CASRPKPGYFSPLHF. In DNA, the CDR3 is TGTGCCAGCAGGCCTAAACCGGGGTATTTTTCACCCCTCCACTTT.

This clonotype was seen once. This clone may be a read error of a much larger clone one base away. The chain carries TRBV4-3 and TRBJ2-7; D might be TRBD2 (7 bases). There are 14 residues in the CDR3. CDR1 and CDR2 (germline): LGHNA, YSLEER. V was pared by 4 bases and J by 3 bases, with 13 bases between. The CDR3 nucleotides read TGCGCCAGCAGCCGGGAGGGCAGGGGCTACGAGCAGTACTTC. Translating it yields CASSREGRGYEQYF.

This clonotype was picked up many times. CDR3 sequence reads: CASSQDRVGSITGELFF. The CDR3 region has the DNA TGTGCCAGCAGCCAAGATCGCGTCGGGAGCATCACCGGGGAGCTGTTTTTT. V is TRBV4-2 and J is TRBJ2-2; possible D gene TRBD2, 6 bases. V was cut by 0 bases and J by 4 bases, with 15 bases left in between. The CDR3 consists of 17 residues. Germline assignment: CDR1 LGHNA and CDR2 YNFKEQ.

This clonotype has at least ten counts. V and J are TRBV7-9 and TRBJ2-1; no reliable D call. From germline, CDR1 is SEHNR and CDR2 FQNEAQ (reference sequence). The ends were cut back, 2 bases at V and 4 bases at J, with 12 bases in the middle. CDR3 length equals 15 residues. Here the CDR3 reads CASSLTLTQYNEQFF. The DNA of the CDR3 is TGTGCCAGCAGCTTAACTTTGACCCAATACAATGAGCAGTTCTTC. Complete variable domain (other parts from reference TRBV7-9 and TRBJ2-1): DTGVSQNPRHKITKRGQNVTFRCDPISEHNRLYWYRQTLGQGPEFLTYFQNEAQLEKSRLLSDRFSAERPKGSFSTLEIQRTEQGDSAMYLCASSLTLTQYNEQFFGPGTRLTVL.

This clonotype has at least ten counts. CDR3 amino acids: CASSLVAGGGYGYTF. As DNA, the CDR3 is TGTGCCAGCAGCTTAGTTGCAGGGGGAGGCTATGGCTACACCTTC. The chain carries TRBV7-2 and TRBJ1-2, with TRBD1 matching over 7 bases. Trimming at V came to 1 base and at J to 4 bases, leaving 6 bases not matched to a gene. The CDR3 totals 15 residues. Germline V gene lookup returns CDR1 SGHTA and CDR2 FQGNSA.

This clonotype was detected ten times or more. J is TRBJ2-1 and V is TRBV18; TRBD2 matches 9 bases. In germline, CDR1 is KGHSH, CDR2 LQKENI. The CDR3 runs to 12 residues. V gave up 4 bases and J gave up 8 bases; unmatched junction bases: 0. CDR3 nucleotides: TGTGCCAGCTCACGACTAGCGGATGAGCAGTTCTTC. It is translated as CASSRLADEQFF.

This clonotype was counted at least ten times. The chain has TRBV28 and TRBJ1-3, with 9 bases fitting TRBD1. This CDR3 comprises 16 residues. The ends lost 6 bases at V and 4 bases at J; junction bases unmatched: 10. CDR1 is MDHEN and CDR2 is SYDVKM in the germline V gene. CDR3 sequence (DNA): TGTGCCAGCAGCCCTACGGGACAGGGCGTAGGAAACACCATATATTTT. Translation gives CASSPTGQGVGNTIYF.

This chain connects TRBV7-6 to TRBJ2-6; D may be TRBD1 or TRBD2 (5 bases each). Germline CDR1 SGHVS, CDR2 FNYEAQ. V lost 4 bases to trimming and J lost 0 bases, with 25 bases between them. The CDR3 is made up of 21 amino acids. The CDR3 nucleotides are TGTGCCAGCAGCTCCCATGGGGTGGGACGAATCGACCCCTCTGGGGCCAACGTCCTGACTTTC. Translating gives CASSSHGVGRIDPSGANVLTF.